The 9 T cell receptor beta chains reported below all come from one sample, sequenced in a study of response to subunit inactivated influenza vaccine. TCRdb re-called the RT-PCR reads through MiXCR, storing one row per CDR3 protein. The sample has over 400,000 distinct CDR3 sequences, 10% to 15% seen once. Material: PBMCs from blood, obtained roughly 46 days after vaccination. The receptors derive from a man aged 45 to 65 who received an inactivated influenza vaccine.

Concerning this clonotype: One junction end disagrees with the germline gene, perhaps due to a read error. The CDR3 DNA follows: TGTGCCAGCAGCCAAGGATCACGCCTCCACTTT. It encodes CASSQGSRLHF. The chain links TRBV3-1 to TRBJ1-6; D is undetermined. The CDR3 spans 11 residues. Germline lookup yields CDR1 LGHDT and CDR2 YNNKEL (reference sequence).

In this sample, this clonotype turned up a few times. The chain has TRBV12-3 or TRBV12-4 and TRBJ2-7; possible D gene TRBD1, 7 bases. The V gene lost 6 bases and the J gene lost 5 bases, with 17 bases spanning the gap. This CDR3 has 14 residues. CDR3 in DNA: TGTGCCAGCAGACCGACAGGGAGGATGCACGAGCAGTACTTC. This encodes CASRPTGRMHEQYF.

In this sample, this clonotype turned up a few times. The rearrangement links TRBV7-2 to TRBJ2-1; D gene uncertain. The ends were cut back, 2 bases at V and 3 bases at J, with 8 bases in the middle. The CDR3 is made up of 14 amino acids. CDR1 SGHTA and CDR2 FQGNSA come from the germline V gene. CDR3 amino acids: CASSLKIGYNEQFF. The CDR3 bases are TGTGCCAGCAGCTTAAAAATCGGCTACAATGAGCAGTTCTTC.

The chain employs TRBV12-3 or TRBV12-4 and TRBJ2-3; maybe TRBD1 (5 bases). There are 13 residues in the CDR3. Trimming removed 8 bases from V and 3 bases from J, with 12 bases in between. The CDR3 nucleotides read TGTGCCAGCCTTGGACCAGGGACAGATACGCAGTATTTT. This encodes CASLGPGTDTQYF.

This clonotype appeared a few times. The rearrangement uses TRBV4-3 and TRBJ2-4; D is undetermined. Trimming pared 0 bases from V and 1 base from J, leaving 13 bases between. Germline CDR1 reads LGHNA; CDR2 reads YSLEER. This CDR3 region has 17 residues. The CDR3 protein is CASSQEGSGYAKNIQYF. The CDR3 DNA sequence: TGCGCCAGCAGCCAAGAGGGCTCTGGGTATGCCAAAAACATTCAGTACTTC.

This clonotype was detected a few times. This chain uses TRBV20-1 with TRBJ1-3; TRBD1 agrees at 8 bases. The V gene's germline CDR1 is DFQATT and CDR2 SNEGSKA (reference sequence). The length of the CDR3 is 16 residues. The ends lost 6 bases at V and 0 bases at J; junction bases unmatched: 10. This chain's CDR3 is CSAVGQGLSSGNTIYF. The CDR3, as DNA: TGCAGTGCAGTCGGACAGGGACTAAGCTCTGGAAACACCATATATTTT.

This clonotype was recorded a few times. V and J are TRBV14 and TRBJ2-3; possibly TRBD1 for D (5 bases). This CDR3 comprises 14 residues. V was cut by 5 bases and J by 2 bases, with 11 bases left in between. Germline V lookup: CDR1 SGHDN, CDR2 FVKESK. As DNA, the CDR3 is TGTGCCAGCAGCGACAGTGCGCACACAGATACGCAGTATTTT. It translates to CASSDSAHTDTQYF.

This clonotype turned up a few times. This rearrangement joins TRBV29-1 to TRBJ2-7; possible D gene TRBD2, 5 bases. The length of the CDR3 is 13 residues. Germline values: CDR1 SQVTM, CDR2 ANQGSEA. V lost 7 bases to trimming and J lost 7 bases, with 20 bases between them. The CDR3 coding sequence is TGCAGCGCCAAAAACTCCCTTAGCGCAGAGCAGTACTTC. Encoded protein: CSAKNSLSAEQYF.

V gene TRBV5-4 combines with J gene TRBJ1-5; D remains ambiguous. Germline values: CDR1 SGHNT, CDR2 YYREEE (reference sequence). Trimming shortened V by 3 bases and J by 4 bases, and 8 bases separated the two germline ends. The CDR3 is made up of 13 amino acids. CDR3 protein: CASSSQWNQPQHF. The DNA of the CDR3 is TGTGCCAGCAGCTCCCAATGGAATCAGCCCCAGCATTTT.